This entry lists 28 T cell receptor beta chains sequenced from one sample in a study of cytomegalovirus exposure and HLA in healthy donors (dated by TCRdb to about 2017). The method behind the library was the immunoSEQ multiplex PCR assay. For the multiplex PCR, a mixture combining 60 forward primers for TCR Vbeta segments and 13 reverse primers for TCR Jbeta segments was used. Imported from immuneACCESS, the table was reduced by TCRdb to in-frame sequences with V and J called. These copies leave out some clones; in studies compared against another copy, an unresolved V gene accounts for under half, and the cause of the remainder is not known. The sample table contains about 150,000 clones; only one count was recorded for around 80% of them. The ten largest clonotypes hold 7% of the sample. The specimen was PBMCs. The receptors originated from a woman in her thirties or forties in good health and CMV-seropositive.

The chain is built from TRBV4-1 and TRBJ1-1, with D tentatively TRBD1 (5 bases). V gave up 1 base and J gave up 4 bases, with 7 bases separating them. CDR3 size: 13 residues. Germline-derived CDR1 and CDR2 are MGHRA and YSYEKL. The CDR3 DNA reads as TGCGCCAGCAGCCAAGCCAGGGTCACTGAAGCTTTCTTT. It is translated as CASSQARVTEAFF.

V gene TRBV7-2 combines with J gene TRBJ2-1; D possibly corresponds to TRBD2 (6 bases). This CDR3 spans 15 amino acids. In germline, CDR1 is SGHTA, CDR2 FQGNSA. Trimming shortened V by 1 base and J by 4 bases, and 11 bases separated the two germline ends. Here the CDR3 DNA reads TGTGCCAGCAGCTTAGGACTAGATTTTTACAATGAGCAGTTCTTC. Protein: CASSLGLDFYNEQFF. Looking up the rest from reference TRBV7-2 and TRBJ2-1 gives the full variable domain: GAGVSQSPSNKVTEKGKDVELRCDPISGHTALYWYRQSLGQGLEFLIYFQGNSAPDKSGLPSDRFSAERTGGSVSTLTIQRTQQEDSAVYLCASSLGLDFYNEQFFGPGTRLTVL.

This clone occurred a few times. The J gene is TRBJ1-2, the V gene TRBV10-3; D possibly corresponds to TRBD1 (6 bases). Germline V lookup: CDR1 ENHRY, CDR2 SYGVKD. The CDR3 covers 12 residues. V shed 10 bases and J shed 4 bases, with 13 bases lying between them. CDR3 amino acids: CATKQGVYGYTF. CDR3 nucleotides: TGTGCCACCAAACAGGGCGTCTATGGCTACACCTTC.

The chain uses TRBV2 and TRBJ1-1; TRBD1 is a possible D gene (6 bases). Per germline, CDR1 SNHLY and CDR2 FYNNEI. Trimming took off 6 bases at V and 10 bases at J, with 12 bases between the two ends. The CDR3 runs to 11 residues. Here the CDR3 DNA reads TGTGCCAGCAGACAGGGAGAAGGAGCTTTCTTT. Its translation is CASRQGEGAFF.

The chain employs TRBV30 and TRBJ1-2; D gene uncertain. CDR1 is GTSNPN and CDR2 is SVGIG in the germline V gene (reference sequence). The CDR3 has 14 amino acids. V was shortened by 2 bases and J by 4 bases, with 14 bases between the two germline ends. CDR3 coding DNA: TGTGCCTGGAGTCCCCGGAGGGCTCGCTATGGCTACACCTTC. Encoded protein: CAWSPRRARYGYTF.

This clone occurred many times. For the CDR3, the DNA is TGTGCCAGCAGTGAGTGGCAGGGGGCTACAGATACGCAGTATTTT. It codes for CASSEWQGATDTQYF. The chain combines TRBV6-1 with TRBJ2-3; 8 bases line up with TRBD1. From germline, CDR1 is MNHNS and CDR2 SASEGT. This CDR3 has 15 amino acids. V trimming: 3 bases; J trimming: 3 bases; junction bases outside the gene matches: 5.

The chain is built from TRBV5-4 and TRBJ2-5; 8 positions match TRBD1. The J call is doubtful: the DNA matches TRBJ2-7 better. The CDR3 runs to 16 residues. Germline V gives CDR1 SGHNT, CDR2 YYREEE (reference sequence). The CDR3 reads CASSLGLTGANYEQYF. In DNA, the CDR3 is TGTGCCAGCAGCTTGGGGCTGACAGGGGCTAACTACGAGCAGTACTTC.

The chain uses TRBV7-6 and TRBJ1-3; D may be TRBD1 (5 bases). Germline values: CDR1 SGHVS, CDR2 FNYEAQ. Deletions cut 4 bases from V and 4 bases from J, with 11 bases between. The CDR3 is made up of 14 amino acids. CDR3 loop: CASSSTEDGNTIYF. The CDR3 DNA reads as TGTGCCAGCAGCTCGACAGAGGACGGAAACACCATATATTTT.

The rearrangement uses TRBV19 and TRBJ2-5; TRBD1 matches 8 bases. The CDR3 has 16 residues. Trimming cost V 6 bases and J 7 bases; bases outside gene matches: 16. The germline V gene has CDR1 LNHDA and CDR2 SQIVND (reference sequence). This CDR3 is CASSNWVAQGVGTQYF. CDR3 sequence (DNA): TGTGCCAGTAGCAACTGGGTGGCACAGGGGGTAGGGACCCAGTACTTC.

CDR3 DNA: TGTGCCAGCAGTTTATTAGGGGGTGCCACAGATACGCAGTATTTT. This translates into CASSLLGGATDTQYF. The rearrangement joins TRBV27 to TRBJ2-3; tentative D call: TRBD1 (6 bases). Germline V CDR1 and CDR2: MNHEY, SMNVEV (reference sequence). The CDR3 extends over 15 amino acids. V lost 1 base and J 2 bases, leaving 10 bases between the germline ends.

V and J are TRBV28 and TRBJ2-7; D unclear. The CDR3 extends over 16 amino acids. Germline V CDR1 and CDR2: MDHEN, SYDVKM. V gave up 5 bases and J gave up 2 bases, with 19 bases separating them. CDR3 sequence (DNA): TGTGCCAGCAGTGCCACCAGGTTGGCAGCACCCTACGAGCAGTACTTC. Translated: CASSATRLAAPYEQYF.

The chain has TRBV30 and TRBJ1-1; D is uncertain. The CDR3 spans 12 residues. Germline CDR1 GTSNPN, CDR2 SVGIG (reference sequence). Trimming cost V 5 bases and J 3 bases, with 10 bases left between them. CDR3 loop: CAWGQADTEAFF. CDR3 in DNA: TGTGCCTGGGGGCAAGCGGACACTGAAGCTTTCTTT.

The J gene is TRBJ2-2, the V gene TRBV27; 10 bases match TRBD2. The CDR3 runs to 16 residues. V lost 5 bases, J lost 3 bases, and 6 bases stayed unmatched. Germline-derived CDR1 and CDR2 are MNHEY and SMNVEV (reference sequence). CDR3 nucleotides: TGTGCCAGCAGTGCCAGCGGGGGGGCCCACACCGGGGAGCTGTTTTTT. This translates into CASSASGGAHTGELFF.

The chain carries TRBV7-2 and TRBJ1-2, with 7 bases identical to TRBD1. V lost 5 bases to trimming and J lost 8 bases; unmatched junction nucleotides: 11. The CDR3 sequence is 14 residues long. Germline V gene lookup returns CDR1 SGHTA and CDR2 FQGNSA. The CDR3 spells CASSPEDRPGGYTF. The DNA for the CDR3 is TGTGCCAGCAGCCCTGAGGACAGGCCCGGCGGCTACACCTTC.

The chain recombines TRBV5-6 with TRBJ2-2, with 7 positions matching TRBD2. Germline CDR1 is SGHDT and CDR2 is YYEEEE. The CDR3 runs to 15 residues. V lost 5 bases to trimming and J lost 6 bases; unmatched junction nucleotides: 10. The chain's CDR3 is CASSPWGGVPGELFF. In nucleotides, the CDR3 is TGTGCCAGCAGTCCCTGGGGGGGGGTCCCCGGGGAGCTGTTTTTT.

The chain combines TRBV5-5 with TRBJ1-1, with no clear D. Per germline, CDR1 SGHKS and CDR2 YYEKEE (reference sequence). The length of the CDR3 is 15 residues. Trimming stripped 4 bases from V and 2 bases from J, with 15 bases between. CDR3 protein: CASSRGSGFNTEAFF. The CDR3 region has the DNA TGTGCCAGCAGCCGCGGATCCGGGTTCAACACTGAAGCTTTCTTT.

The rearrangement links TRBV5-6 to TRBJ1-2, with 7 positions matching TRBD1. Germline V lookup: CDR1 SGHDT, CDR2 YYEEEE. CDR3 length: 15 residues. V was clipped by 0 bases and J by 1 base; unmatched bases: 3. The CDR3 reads CASSLGGQLNYGYTF. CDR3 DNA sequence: TGTGCCAGCAGCTTGGGGGGACAGCTTAACTATGGCTACACCTTC.

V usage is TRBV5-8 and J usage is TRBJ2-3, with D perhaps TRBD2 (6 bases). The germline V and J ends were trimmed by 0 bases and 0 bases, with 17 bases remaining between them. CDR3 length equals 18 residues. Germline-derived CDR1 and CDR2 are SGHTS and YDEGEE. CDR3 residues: CASSLDGWRGSSTDTQYF. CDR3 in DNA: TGTGCCAGCAGCTTGGACGGGTGGCGGGGTTCTAGCACAGATACGCAGTATTTT.

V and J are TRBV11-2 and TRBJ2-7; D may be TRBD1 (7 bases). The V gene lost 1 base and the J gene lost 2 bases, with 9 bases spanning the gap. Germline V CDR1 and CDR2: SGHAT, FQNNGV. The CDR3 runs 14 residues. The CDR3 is CASSLVRGAYEQYF. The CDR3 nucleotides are TGTGCCAGCAGCTTAGTCAGGGGGGCCTACGAGCAGTACTTC.

CDR3 loop: CAISEARLGTGELFF. The CDR3 nucleotides are TGTGCCATCAGTGAGGCTAGGCTAGGCACCGGGGAGCTGTTTTTT. V usage is TRBV10-3 and J usage is TRBJ2-2, with D hard to call. Trimming stripped 2 bases from V and 4 bases from J, with 11 bases between. The CDR3 runs 15 residues. Germline CDR1 ENHRY, CDR2 SYGVKD.

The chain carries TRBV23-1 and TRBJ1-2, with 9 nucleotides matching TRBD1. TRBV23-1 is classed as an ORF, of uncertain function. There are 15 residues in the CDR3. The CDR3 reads CAFSFGGQGIYGYTF. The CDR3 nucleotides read TGCGCGTTTTCTTTTGGCGGACAGGGGATCTATGGCTACACCTTC.

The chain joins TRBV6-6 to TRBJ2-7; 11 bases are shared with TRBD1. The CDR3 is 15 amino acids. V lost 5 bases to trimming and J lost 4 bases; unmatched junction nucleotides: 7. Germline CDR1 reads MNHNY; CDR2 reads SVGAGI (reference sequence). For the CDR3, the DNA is TGTGCCAGCAGTCTCGAGGGACAGGGGGGATACGAGCAGTACTTC. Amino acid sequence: CASSLEGQGGYEQYF.

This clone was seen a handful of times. CDR3 sequence (DNA): TGTGCCAGCAGCTTAGAAAACAACTACAATGAGCAGTTCTTC. Protein: CASSLENNYNEQFF. This rearrangement joins TRBV7-8 to TRBJ2-1; D gene unclear. Germline V gene sequence: CDR1 SGHVS, CDR2 FQNEAQ. This CDR3 is 14 amino acids long. The ends were cut back, 1 base at V and 3 bases at J, with 7 bases in the middle. Filled out from reference TRBV7-8 and TRBJ2-1, the complete variable domain reads GAGVSQSPRYKVAKRGQDVALRCDPISGHVSLFWYQQALGQGPEFLTYFQNEAQLDKSGLPSDRFFAERPEGSVSTLKIQRTQQEDSAVYLCASSLENNYNEQFFGPGTRLTVL.

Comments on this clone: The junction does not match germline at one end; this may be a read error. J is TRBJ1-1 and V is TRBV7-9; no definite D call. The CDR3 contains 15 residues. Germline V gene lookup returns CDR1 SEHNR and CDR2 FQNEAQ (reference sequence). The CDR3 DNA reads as TGTTCCAGCAGCTCTCAAGGACTGGGGAACACTGAAGCTTTCTTT. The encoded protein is CSSSSQGLGNTEAFF.

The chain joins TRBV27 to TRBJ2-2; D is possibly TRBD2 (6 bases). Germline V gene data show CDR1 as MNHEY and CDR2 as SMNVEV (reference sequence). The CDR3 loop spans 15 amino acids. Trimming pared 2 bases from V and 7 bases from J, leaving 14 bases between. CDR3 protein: CASSLTRVGGGELFF. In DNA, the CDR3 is TGTGCCAGCAGTTTAACCCGGGTGGGAGGCGGGGAGCTGTTTTTT.

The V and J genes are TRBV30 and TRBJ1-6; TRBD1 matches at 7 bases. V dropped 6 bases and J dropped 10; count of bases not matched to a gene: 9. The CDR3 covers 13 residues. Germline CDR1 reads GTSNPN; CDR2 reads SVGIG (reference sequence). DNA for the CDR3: TGTGCCTGCGGCCTAGCAGGGGGATCACCCCTCCACTTT. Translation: CACGLAGGSPLHF.

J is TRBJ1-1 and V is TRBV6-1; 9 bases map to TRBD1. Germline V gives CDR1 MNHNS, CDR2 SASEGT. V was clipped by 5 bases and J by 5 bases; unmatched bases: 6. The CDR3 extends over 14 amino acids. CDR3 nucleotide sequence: TGTGCCAGCAGTCCCGGGACAGGGTGGACTGAAGCTTTCTTT. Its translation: CASSPGTGWTEAFF.

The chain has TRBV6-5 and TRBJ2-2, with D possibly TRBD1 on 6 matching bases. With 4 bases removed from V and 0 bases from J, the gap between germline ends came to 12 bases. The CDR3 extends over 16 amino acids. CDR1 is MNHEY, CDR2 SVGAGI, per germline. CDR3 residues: CASSLQGTTNTGELFF. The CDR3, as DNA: TGTGCCAGCAGTTTACAGGGTACCACGAACACCGGGGAGCTGTTTTTT.